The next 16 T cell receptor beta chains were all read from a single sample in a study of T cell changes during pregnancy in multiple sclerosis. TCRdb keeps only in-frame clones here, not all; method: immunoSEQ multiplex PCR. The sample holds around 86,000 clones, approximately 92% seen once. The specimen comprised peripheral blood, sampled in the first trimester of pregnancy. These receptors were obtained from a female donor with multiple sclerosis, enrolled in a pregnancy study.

CDR3 residues: CASSQGLTGTDTQYF. CDR3 bases: TGCGCCAGCAGCCAAGGTCTCACAGGCACAGATACGCAGTATTTT. V and J are TRBV4-3 and TRBJ2-3; D call uncertain. This CDR3 contains 15 residues. V was pared by 1 base and J by 1 base, with 9 bases between. CDR1 and CDR2 (germline): LGHNA, YSLEER.

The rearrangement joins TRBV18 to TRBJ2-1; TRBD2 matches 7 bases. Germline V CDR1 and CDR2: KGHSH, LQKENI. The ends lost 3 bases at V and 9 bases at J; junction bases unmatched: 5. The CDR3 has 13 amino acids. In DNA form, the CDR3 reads TGTGCCAGCTCACCCCCGAGGGAGGGTGAGCAGTTCTTC. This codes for CASSPPREGEQFF.

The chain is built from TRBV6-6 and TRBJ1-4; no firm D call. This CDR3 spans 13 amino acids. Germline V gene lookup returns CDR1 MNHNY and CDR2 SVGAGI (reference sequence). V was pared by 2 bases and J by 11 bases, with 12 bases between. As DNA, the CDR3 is TGTGCCAGCAGTTACGAGTCCACCGGGAAACTGTTTTTT. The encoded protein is CASSYESTGKLFF.

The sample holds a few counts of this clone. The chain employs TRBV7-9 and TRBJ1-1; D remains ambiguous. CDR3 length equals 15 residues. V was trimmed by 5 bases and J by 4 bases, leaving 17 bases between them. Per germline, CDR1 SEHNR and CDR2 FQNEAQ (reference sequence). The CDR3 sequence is CASSQAVAGSTEAFF. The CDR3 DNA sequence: TGTGCCAGCAGCCAAGCAGTGGCGGGGAGCACTGAAGCTTTCTTT.

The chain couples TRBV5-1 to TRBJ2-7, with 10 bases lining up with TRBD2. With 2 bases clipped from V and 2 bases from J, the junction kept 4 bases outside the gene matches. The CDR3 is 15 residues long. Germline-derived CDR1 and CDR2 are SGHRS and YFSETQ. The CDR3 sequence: CASSFLAGVAYEQYF. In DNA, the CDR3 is TGCGCCAGCAGCTTTCTAGCGGGGGTCGCCTACGAGCAGTACTTC.

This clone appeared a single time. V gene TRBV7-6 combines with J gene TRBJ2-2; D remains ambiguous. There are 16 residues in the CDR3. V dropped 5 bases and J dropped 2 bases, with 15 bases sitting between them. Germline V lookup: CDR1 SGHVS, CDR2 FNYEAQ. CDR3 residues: CASSPSELGNTGELFF. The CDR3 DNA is TGTGCCAGCAGCCCCAGTGAGCTAGGAAACACCGGGGAGCTGTTTTTT.

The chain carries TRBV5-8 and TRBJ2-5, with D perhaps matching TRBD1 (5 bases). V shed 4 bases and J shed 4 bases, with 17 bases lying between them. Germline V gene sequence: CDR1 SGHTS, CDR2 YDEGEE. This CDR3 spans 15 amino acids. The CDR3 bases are TGTGCCAGCAGCGTCTCAGGGTTGGGGCGAGAGACCCAGTACTTC. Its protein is CASSVSGLGRETQYF.

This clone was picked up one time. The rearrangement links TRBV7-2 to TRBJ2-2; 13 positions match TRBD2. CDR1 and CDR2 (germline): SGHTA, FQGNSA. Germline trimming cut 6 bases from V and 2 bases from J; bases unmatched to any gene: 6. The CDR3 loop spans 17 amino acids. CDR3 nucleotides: TGTGCCAGCAGGTTACTAGCGGGGGGGCCCAACACCGGGGAGCTGTTTTTT. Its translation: CASRLLAGGPNTGELFF.

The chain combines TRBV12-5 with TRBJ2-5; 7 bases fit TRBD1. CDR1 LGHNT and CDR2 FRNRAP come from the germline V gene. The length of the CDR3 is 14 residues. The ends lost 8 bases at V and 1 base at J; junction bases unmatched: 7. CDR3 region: CASSSTGSQETQYF. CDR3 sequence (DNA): TGTGCTAGTAGCTCGACAGGGAGCCAAGAGACCCAGTACTTC.

In DNA, the CDR3 is TGCGCCAGCAGCTTGGGGGGAGGCCCCTACGAGCAGTACTTC. It yields the protein CASSLGGGPYEQYF. The chain is built from TRBV5-1 and TRBJ2-7; D might be TRBD2 (6 bases). The length of the CDR3 is 14 residues. Germline V gives CDR1 SGHRS, CDR2 YFSETQ. Trimming removed 0 bases at V and 2 bases at J, with 9 bases between. Filled out from reference TRBV5-1 and TRBJ2-7, the complete variable domain reads KAGVTQTPRYLIKTRGQQVTLSCSPISGHRSVSWYQQTPGQGLQFLFEYFSETQRNKGNFPGRFSGRQFSNSRSEMNVSTLELGDSALYLCASSLGGGPYEQYFGPGTRLTVT.

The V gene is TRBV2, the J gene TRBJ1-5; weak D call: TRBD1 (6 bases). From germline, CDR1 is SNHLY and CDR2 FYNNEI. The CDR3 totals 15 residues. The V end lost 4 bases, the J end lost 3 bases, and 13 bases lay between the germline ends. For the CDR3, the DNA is TGTGCCAGCAGTGGTAGGACAGTACTCAATCAGCCCCAGCATTTT. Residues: CASSGRTVLNQPQHF.

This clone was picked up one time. CDR3 sequence: CAISGTGPVSYEQYF. The CDR3, as DNA: TGTGCCATCAGTGGGACAGGGCCGGTGTCCTACGAGCAGTACTTC. The chain uses TRBV10-3 and TRBJ2-7, with TRBD1 identical over 8 bases. The CDR3 consists of 15 residues. With V trimmed by 4 bases and J by 1 base, 6 bases remained unmatched. Per germline, CDR1 ENHRY and CDR2 SYGVKD.

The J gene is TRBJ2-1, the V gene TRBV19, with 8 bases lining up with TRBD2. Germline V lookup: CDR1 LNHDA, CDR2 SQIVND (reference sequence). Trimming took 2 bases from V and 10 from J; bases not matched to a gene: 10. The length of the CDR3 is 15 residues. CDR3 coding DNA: TGTGCCAGTAGTATACAGCGGGGGCAACGATTCGAGCAGTTCTTC. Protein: CASSIQRGQRFEQFF.

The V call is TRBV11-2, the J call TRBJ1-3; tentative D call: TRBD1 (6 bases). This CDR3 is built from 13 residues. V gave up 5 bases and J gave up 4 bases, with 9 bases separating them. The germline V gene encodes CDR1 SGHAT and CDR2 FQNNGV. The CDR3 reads CASSPGQGNTIYF. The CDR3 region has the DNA TGTGCCAGCAGCCCTGGACAGGGAAACACCATATATTTT.

DNA of the CDR3: TGTGCCAGCAGTGGGGCCTCCTACGAGCAGTACTTC. It codes for CASSGASYEQYF. The chain links TRBV6-1 to TRBJ2-7, with D hard to call. This CDR3 contains 12 residues. V lost 4 bases and J 0 bases, leaving 4 bases between the germline ends. The germline V gene has CDR1 MNHNS and CDR2 SASEGT.

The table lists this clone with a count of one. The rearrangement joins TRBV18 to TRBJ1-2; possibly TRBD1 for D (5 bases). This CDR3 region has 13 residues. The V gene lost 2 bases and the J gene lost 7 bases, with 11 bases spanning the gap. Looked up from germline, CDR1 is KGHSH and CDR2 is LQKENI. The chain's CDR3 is CASSPGGGTGYTF. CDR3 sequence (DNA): TGTGCCAGCTCACCAGGCGGGGGGACTGGCTACACCTTC.